Below, 19 T cell receptor beta chains from the same sample are listed, as sequenced in a study of OX40 agonist ivuxolimab in advanced cancers. Assay: immunoSEQ multiplex PCR; the TCRdb copy retains only in-frame clones and omits some. This sample yields 150,000 to 180,000 clones, of which around 94% are seen a single time; 0.3% to 0.35% belongs to the top ten. The sample here was CD4+ or CD8+ T cells sorted from blood, taken in a trial of the OX40 agonist ivuxolimab. These receptors were taken from an adult with an advanced solid tumor such as melanoma, head and neck, liver or kidney cancer.

This clone is a singleton in its sample. This chain links TRBV4-1 with TRBJ2-7, with D possibly TRBD1 on 6 matching bases. CDR1 and CDR2 (germline): MGHRA, YSYEKL. This CDR3 is 15 amino acids long. Trimming took off 4 bases at V and 1 base at J, with 14 bases between the two ends. CDR3 sequence reads: CASSLEAGASYEQYF. DNA of the CDR3: TGCGCCAGCAGCCTTGAGGCAGGGGCGTCCTACGAGCAGTACTTC.

This clone was seen more than once but under ten times. The V and J genes are TRBV7-2 and TRBJ1-3; weak D call: TRBD1 (5 bases). The CDR3 contains 15 residues. V lost 7 bases to trimming and J lost 4 bases, with 17 bases between them. Germline assignment: CDR1 SGHTA and CDR2 FQGNSA. The DNA for the CDR3 is TGTGCCAGCAACCCGGGACTTCGTACCGGAAACACCATATATTTT. The encoded protein is CASNPGLRTGNTIYF.

The chain recombines TRBV6-6 with TRBJ2-1; 8 positions match TRBD1. This CDR3 spans 14 amino acids. Unmatched junction bases numbered 4, after V lost 7 bases and J lost 2 bases. Germline CDR1 MNHNY, CDR2 SVGAGI (reference sequence). The CDR3 nucleotides are TGTGCCAGCATAGACAGGGGACCCTACAATGAGCAGTTCTTC. It codes for CASIDRGPYNEQFF.

This rearrangement joins TRBV5-4 to TRBJ1-1; TRBD1 might be the D (6 bases). Trimming pared 0 bases from V and 0 bases from J, leaving 6 bases between. The CDR3 has 14 residues. Germline V gene sequence: CDR1 SGHNT, CDR2 YYREEE (reference sequence). The CDR3 region is CASSLGQVNTEAFF. The CDR3 coding sequence is TGTGCCAGCAGCTTGGGACAGGTGAACACTGAAGCTTTCTTT.

In DNA, the CDR3 is TGTGCCTGGAGGGCAGGGGCTCACACCGGGGAGCTGTTTTTT. Residues: CAWRAGAHTGELFF. This chain connects TRBV30 to TRBJ2-2; TRBD1 might be the D (6 bases). This CDR3 has 14 residues. Per the germline V gene, CDR1 is GTSNPN and CDR2 is SVGIG (reference sequence). V gave up 3 bases and J gave up 3 bases, with 11 bases separating them.

The V gene is TRBV27, the J gene TRBJ2-1, with 9 bases matching TRBD2. The CDR3 consists of 14 residues. V lost 10 bases to trimming and J lost 2 bases; unmatched junction nucleotides: 6. Germline V gene data show CDR1 as MNHEY and CDR2 as SMNVEV (reference sequence). In DNA form, the CDR3 reads TGTGCCATCCCGACTAGCGGCACCTACAATGAGCAGTTCTTC. Translated: CAIPTSGTYNEQFF.

This rearrangement joins TRBV5-1 to TRBJ2-5; 8 bases agree with TRBD1. The CDR3 spans 15 residues. Germline V gene data show CDR1 as SGHRS and CDR2 as YFSETQ. Losses at the gene ends were 4 bases for V and 0 bases for J; bases not matched to a gene: 5. The DNA for the CDR3 is TGCGCCAGCAGCAACGGACAGGGCTACCAAGAGACCCAGTACTTC. This sequence encodes CASSNGQGYQETQYF.

V is TRBV4-1 and J is TRBJ1-2, with TRBD1 matching over 7 bases. Losses at the gene ends were 1 base for V and 3 bases for J; bases not matched to a gene: 14. The CDR3 runs 18 residues. In germline, CDR1 is MGHRA, CDR2 YSYEKL. CDR3 DNA: TGCGCCAGCAGCCAAGGAGGGCAGGGGGTTAAGGAAGACTATGGCTACACCTTC. Protein: CASSQGGQGVKEDYGYTF.

This sequence joins TRBV4-3 and TRBJ1-2, with D uncertain. Germline lookup yields CDR1 LGHNA and CDR2 YSLEER. V lost 0 bases to trimming and J lost 5 bases, with 13 bases between them. The CDR3 totals 15 residues. Written as DNA, the CDR3 is TGCGCCAGCAGCCAAGATGCAGGTGTTAGGTATGGCTACACCTTC. It specifies CASSQDAGVRYGYTF.

A few counts support this clone. V is TRBV28 and J is TRBJ1-2; 8 bases line up with TRBD1. CDR3 size: 13 residues. With V trimmed by 6 bases and J by 8 bases, 8 bases remained unmatched. The germline V gene encodes CDR1 MDHEN and CDR2 SYDVKM. The CDR3 spells CASSLQGAQGYTF. DNA for the CDR3: TGTGCCAGCAGCCTTCAGGGGGCACAGGGCTACACCTTC.

J is TRBJ1-1 and V is TRBV7-3; a possible D gene is TRBD1 (5 bases). From germline, CDR1 is SGHTA and CDR2 FQGTGA. This CDR3 spans 14 amino acids. Trimming took off 5 bases at V and 1 base at J, with 11 bases between the two ends. CDR3 sequence reads: CASSPPGRNTEAFF. The CDR3 DNA follows: TGTGCCAGCAGCCCCCCGGGGCGGAACACTGAAGCTTTCTTT.

This chain connects TRBV7-2 to TRBJ1-5; D remains unclear. CDR1 is SGHTA, CDR2 FQGNSA, per germline. The CDR3 covers 15 residues. The germline V and J ends were trimmed by 5 bases and 5 bases, with 16 bases remaining between them. In nucleotides, the CDR3 is TGTGCCAGCAGCCTCTATTCAGTGAAAGATCAGCCCCAGCATTTT. Translating it yields CASSLYSVKDQPQHF.

The gene calls are TRBV27 and TRBJ2-5; 9 nucleotides match TRBD2. This CDR3 is built from 15 residues. The germline V gene encodes CDR1 MNHEY and CDR2 SMNVEV (reference sequence). V was clipped by 3 bases and J by 3 bases; unmatched bases: 5. CDR3 amino acids: CASSFLAGTKETQYF. The CDR3, as DNA: TGTGCCAGCAGTTTTCTAGCGGGAACCAAAGAGACCCAGTACTTC.

The chain has TRBV9 and TRBJ2-3, with TRBD1 as a possible D gene (5 bases). The CDR3 contains 13 residues. Looked up from germline, CDR1 is SGDLS and CDR2 is YYNGEE. Trimming stripped 2 bases from V and 5 bases from J, with 9 bases between. The CDR3 DNA reads as TGTGCCAGCAGCGTGGCTCAGGGAGATACGCAGTATTTT. Translation: CASSVAQGDTQYF.

The chain is built from TRBV18 and TRBJ1-5, with 7 bases lining up with TRBD1. The CDR3 sequence is 14 residues long. With V trimmed by 3 bases and J by 6 bases, 5 bases remained unmatched. Looked up from germline, CDR1 is KGHSH and CDR2 is LQKENI. CDR3 protein: CASSPSRGLQPQHF. CDR3 nucleotides: TGTGCCAGCTCACCTTCGAGGGGGCTTCAGCCCCAGCATTTT.

The J gene is TRBJ1-2, the V gene TRBV11-2; 7 bases agree with TRBD1. CDR1 and CDR2 (germline): SGHAT, FQNNGV. V lost 4 bases and J lost 3; bases outside the gene matches: 2. This CDR3 is 13 amino acids long. This CDR3 reads CASSSDRDYGYTF. The CDR3 nucleotides read TGTGCCAGCAGCTCCGACAGGGACTATGGCTACACCTTC. The complete variable domain, with remaining parts taken from reference TRBV11-2 and TRBJ1-2, reads EAGVAQSPRYKIIEKRQSVAFWCNPISGHATLYWYQQILGQGPKLLIQFQNNGVVDDSQLPKDRFSAERLKGVDSTLKIQPAKLEDSAVYLCASSSDRDYGYTFGSGTRLTVV.

Notes on this clone: At one boundary the junction diverges from the germline segment, which might be a read error. J is TRBJ2-2 and V is TRBV15; TRBD2 matches at 15 bases. The CDR3 is 19 residues long. Germline CDR1 and CDR2: LNHNV and YYDKDF (reference sequence). CDR3 region: CATSRDFRTSGGAIGELFF. For the CDR3, the DNA is TGCGCCACCAGCAGAGATTTCCGGACTAGCGGGGGGGCTATCGGGGAGCTGTTTTTT.

The chain combines TRBV28 with TRBJ2-1; D gene ambiguous. V lost 2 bases, J lost 7 bases, and 6 bases lay in between. The CDR3 is 12 residues long. Germline CDR1 reads MDHEN; CDR2 reads SYDVKM. This chain's CDR3 is CASSLNINEQFF. CDR3 DNA sequence: TGTGCCAGCAGTTTAAACATAAATGAGCAGTTCTTC.

V usage is TRBV27 and J usage is TRBJ2-3; maybe TRBD2 (8 bases). CDR3 length equals 18 residues. The V and J ends lost 2 bases and 14 bases respectively, with 32 bases between them. Germline assignment: CDR1 MNHEY and CDR2 SMNVEV (reference sequence). The CDR3 DNA reads as TGTGCCAGCAGTTTAGGGTGGGGACAGCCGCGGGAGGCACCTGGATGGTATTTT. Protein sequence: CASSLGWGQPREAPGWYF.